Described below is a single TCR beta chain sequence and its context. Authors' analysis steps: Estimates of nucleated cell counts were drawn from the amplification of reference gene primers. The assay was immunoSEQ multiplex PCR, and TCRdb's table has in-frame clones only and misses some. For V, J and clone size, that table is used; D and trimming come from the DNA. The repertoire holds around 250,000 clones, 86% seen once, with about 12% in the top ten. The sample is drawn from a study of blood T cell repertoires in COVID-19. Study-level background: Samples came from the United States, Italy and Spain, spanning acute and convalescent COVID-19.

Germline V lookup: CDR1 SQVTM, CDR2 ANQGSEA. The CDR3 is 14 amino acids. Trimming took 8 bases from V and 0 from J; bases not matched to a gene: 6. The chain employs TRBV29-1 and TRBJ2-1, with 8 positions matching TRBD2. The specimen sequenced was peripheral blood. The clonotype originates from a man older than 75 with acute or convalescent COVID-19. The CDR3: CSTTGLVSYNEQFF. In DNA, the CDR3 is TGCAGCACGACGGGACTAGTCTCCTACAATGAGCAGTTCTTC.